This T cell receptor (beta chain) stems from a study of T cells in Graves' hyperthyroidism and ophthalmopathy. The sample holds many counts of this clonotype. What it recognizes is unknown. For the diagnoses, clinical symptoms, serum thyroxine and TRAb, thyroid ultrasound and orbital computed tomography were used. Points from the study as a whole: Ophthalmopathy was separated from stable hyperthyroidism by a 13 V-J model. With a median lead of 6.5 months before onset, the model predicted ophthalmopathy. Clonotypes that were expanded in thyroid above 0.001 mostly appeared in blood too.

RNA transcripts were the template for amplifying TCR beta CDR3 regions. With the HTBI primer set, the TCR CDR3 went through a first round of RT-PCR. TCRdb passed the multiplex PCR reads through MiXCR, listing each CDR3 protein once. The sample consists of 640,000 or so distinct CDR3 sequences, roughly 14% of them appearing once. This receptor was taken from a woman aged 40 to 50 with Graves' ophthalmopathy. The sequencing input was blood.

CDR3 nucleotide sequence: TGTGCCAGCAGCCGAGTAGCGACGAACACCGGGGAGCTGTTTTTT. This encodes CASSRVATNTGELFF. The chain has TRBV7-2 and TRBJ2-2; D possibly corresponds to TRBD2 (5 bases). Germline V gives CDR1 SGHTA, CDR2 FQGNSA. The CDR3 is 15 residues long. V was cut by 5 bases and J by 0 bases, with 10 bases left in between. Full variable domain (outside the CDR3, taken from reference TRBV7-2 and TRBJ2-2): GAGVSQSPSNKVTEKGKDVELRCDPISGHTALYWYRQSLGQGLEFLIYFQGNSAPDKSGLPSDRFSAERTGGSVSTLTIQRTQQEDSAVYLCASSRVATNTGELFFGEGSRLTVL.